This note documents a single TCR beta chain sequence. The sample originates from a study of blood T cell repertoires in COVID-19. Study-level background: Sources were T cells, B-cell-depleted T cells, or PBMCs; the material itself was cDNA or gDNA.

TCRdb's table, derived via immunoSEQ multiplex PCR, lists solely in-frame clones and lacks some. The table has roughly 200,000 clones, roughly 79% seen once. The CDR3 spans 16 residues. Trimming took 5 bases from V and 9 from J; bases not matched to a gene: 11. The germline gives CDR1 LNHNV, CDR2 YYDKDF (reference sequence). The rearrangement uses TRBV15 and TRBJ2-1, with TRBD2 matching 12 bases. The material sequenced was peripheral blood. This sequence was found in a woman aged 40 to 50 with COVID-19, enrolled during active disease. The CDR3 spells CATSPYGASGRGEQFF. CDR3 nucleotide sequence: TGTGCCACCAGCCCATACGGGGCTAGCGGGAGGGGTGAGCAGTTCTTC. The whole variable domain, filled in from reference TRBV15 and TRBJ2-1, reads DAMVIQNPRYQVTQFGKPVTLSCSQTLNHNVMYWYQQKSSQAPKLLFHYYDKDFNNEADTPDNFQSRRPNTSFCFLDIRSPGLGDTAMYLCATSPYGASGRGEQFFGPGTRLTVL.